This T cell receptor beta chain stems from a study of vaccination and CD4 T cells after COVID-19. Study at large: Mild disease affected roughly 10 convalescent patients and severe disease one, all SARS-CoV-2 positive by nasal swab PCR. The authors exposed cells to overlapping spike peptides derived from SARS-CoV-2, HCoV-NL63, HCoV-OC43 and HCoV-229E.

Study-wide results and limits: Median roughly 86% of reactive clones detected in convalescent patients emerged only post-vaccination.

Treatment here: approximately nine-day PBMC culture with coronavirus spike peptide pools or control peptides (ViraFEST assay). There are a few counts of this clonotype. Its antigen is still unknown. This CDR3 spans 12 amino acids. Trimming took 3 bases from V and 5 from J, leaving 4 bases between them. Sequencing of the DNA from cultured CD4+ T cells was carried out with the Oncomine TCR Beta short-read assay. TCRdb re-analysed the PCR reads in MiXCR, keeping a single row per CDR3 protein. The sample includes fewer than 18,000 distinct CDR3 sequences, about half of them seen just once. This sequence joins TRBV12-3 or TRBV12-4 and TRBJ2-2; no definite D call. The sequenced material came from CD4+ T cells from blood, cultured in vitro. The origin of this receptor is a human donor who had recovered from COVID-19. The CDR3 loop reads CASSFGTGELFF. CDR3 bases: TGTGCCAGCAGTTTTGGGACCGGGGAGCTGTTTTTT.